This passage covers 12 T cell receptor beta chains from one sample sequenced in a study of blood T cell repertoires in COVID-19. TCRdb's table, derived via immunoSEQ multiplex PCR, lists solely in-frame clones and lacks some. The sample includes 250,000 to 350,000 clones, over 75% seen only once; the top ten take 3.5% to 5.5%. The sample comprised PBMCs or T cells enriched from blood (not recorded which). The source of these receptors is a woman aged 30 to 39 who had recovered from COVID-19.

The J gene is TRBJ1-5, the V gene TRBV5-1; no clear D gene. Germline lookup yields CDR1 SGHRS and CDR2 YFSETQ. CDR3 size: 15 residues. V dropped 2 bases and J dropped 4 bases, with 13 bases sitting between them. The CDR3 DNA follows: TGCGCCAGCAGCTTCGACCCGGGAAAAAATCAGCCCCAGCATTTT. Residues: CASSFDPGKNQPQHF.

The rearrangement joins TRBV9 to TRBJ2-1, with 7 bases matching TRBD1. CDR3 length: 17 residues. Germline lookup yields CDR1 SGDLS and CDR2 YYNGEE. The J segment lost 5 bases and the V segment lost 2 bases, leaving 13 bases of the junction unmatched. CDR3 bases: TGTGCCAGCAGCGTCGACCCGCCCCGGGACAGACACAATGAGCAGTTCTTC. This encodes CASSVDPPRDRHNEQFF.

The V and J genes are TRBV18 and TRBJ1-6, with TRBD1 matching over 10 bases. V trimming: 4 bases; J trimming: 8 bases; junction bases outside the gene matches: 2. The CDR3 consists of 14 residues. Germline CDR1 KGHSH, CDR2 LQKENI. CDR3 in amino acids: CASSRGTGDSPLHF. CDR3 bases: TGTGCCAGCTCACGCGGGACAGGGGATTCACCCCTCCACTTT.

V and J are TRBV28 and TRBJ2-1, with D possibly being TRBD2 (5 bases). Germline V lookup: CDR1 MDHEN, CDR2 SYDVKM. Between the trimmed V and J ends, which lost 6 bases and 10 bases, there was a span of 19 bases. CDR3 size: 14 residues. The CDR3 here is CASSLMGGSLEQFF. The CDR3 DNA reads TGTGCCAGCAGCTTGATGGGTGGGAGCTTGGAGCAGTTCTTC.

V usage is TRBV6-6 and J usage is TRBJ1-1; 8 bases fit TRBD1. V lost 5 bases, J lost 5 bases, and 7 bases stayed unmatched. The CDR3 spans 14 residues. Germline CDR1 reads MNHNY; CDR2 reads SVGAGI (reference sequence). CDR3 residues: CASSGKTGVTEAFF. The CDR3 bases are TGTGCCAGCAGTGGTAAGACAGGGGTGACTGAAGCTTTCTTT.

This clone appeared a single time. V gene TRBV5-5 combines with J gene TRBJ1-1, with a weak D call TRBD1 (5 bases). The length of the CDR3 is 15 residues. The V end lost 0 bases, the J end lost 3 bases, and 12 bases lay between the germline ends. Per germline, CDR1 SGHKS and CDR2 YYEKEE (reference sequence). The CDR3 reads CASSLAGPSYTEAFF. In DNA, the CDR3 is TGTGCCAGCAGCTTGGCAGGGCCCAGTTACACTGAAGCTTTCTTT.

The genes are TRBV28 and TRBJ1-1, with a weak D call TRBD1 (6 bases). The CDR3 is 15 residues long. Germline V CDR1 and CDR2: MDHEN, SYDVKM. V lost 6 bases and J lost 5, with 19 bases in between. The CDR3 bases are TGTGCCAGCAGAACAGGGTCCCAGGGGCGGACTGAAGCTTTCTTT. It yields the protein CASRTGSQGRTEAFF.

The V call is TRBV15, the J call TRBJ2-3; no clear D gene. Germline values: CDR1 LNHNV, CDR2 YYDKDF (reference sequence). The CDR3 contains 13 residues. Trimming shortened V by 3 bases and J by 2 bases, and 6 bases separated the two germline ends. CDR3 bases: TGTGCCACCAGCAGCACAGACACAGATACGCAGTATTTT. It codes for CATSSTDTDTQYF. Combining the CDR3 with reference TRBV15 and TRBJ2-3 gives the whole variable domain DAMVIQNPRYQVTQFGKPVTLSCSQTLNHNVMYWYQQKSSQAPKLLFHYYDKDFNNEADTPDNFQSRRPNTSFCFLDIRSPGLGDTAMYLCATSSTDTDTQYFGPGTRLTVL.

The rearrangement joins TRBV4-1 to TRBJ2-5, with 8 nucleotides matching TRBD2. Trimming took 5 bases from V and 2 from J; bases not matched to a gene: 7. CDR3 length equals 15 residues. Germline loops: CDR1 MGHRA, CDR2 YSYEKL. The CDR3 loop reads CASSAIAGYQETQYF. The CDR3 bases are TGCGCCAGCAGCGCGATAGCGGGGTATCAAGAGACCCAGTACTTC.

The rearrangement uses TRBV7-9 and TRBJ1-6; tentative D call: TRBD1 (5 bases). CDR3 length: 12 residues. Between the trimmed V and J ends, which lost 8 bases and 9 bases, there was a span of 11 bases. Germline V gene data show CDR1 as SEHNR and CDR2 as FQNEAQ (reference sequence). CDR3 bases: TGTGCCAGCGGACCCCAGGGTTCACCCCTCCACTTT. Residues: CASGPQGSPLHF.

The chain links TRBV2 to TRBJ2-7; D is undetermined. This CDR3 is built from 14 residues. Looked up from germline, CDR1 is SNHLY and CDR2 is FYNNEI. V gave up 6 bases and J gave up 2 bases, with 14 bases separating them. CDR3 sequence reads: CASSYRVSTYEQYF. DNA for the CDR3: TGTGCCAGCAGCTACCGGGTTTCCACCTACGAGCAGTACTTC. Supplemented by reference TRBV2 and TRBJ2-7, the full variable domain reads EPEVTQTPSHQVTQMGQEVILRCVPISNHLYFYWYRQILGQKVEFLVSFYNNEISEKSEIFDDQFSVERPDGSNFTLKIRSTKLEDSAMYFCASSYRVSTYEQYFGPGTRLTVT.

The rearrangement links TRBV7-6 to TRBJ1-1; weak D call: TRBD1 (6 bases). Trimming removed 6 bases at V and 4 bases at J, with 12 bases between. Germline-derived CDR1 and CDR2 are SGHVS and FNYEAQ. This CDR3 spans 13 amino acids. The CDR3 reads CASSSGEGTEAFF. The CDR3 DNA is TGTGCCAGCAGTTCAGGGGAAGGCACTGAAGCTTTCTTT.